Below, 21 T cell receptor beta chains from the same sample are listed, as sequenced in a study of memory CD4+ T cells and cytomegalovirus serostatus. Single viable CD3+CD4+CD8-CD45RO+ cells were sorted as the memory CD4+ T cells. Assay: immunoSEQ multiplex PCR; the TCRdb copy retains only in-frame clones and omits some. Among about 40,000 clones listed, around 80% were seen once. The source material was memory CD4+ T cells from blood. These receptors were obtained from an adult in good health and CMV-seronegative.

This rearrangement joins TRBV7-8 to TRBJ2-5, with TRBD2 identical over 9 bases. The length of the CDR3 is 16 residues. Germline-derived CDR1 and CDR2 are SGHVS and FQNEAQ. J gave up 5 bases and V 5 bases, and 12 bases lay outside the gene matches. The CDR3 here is CASSQPTSGAAETQYF. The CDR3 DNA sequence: TGTGCCAGCAGCCAGCCGACTAGCGGAGCGGCGGAGACCCAGTACTTC.

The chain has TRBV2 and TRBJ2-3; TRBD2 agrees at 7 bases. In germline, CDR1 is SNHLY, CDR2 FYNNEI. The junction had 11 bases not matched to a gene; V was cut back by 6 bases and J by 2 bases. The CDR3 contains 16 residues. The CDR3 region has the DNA TGTGCCAGCAGCTTCGAGACTAGCAGAGACACAGATACGCAGTATTTT. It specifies CASSFETSRDTDTQYF. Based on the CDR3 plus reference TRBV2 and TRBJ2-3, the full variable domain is EPEVTQTPSHQVTQMGQEVILRCVPISNHLYFYWYRQILGQKVEFLVSFYNNEISEKSEIFDDQFSVERPDGSNFTLKIRSTKLEDSAMYFCASSFETSRDTDTQYFGPGTRLTVL.

The CDR3: CASSFNGGSSYEQYF. Written as DNA, the CDR3 is TGTGCCAGCAGCTTTAACGGGGGTAGCTCCTACGAGCAGTACTTC. V is TRBV7-2 and J is TRBJ2-7; D is possibly TRBD2 (6 bases). Germline CDR1 SGHTA, CDR2 FQGNSA. The CDR3 covers 15 residues. V lost 3 bases and J 0 bases, leaving 12 bases between the germline ends.

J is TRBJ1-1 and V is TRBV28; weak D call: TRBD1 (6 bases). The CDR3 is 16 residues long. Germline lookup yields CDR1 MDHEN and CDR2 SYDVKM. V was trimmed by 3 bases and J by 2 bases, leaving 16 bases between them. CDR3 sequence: CASSFLRQASNTEAFF. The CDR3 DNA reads TGTGCCAGCAGTTTCCTTAGACAGGCCTCAAACACTGAAGCTTTCTTT.

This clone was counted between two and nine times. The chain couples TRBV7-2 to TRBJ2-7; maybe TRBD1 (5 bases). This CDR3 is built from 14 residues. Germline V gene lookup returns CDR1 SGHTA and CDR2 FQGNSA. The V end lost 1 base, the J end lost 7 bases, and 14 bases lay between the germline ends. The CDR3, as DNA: TGTGCCAGCAGCTTAGGGGGCGGCTATTCAGAGCAGTACTTC. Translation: CASSLGGGYSEQYF.

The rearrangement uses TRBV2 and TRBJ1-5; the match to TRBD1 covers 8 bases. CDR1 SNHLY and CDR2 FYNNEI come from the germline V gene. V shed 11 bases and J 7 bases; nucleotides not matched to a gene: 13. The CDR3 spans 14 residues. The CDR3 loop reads CASSGQGAGQPQHF. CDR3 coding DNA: TGTGCCTCCTCTGGGCAGGGGGCTGGCCAGCCCCAGCATTTT.

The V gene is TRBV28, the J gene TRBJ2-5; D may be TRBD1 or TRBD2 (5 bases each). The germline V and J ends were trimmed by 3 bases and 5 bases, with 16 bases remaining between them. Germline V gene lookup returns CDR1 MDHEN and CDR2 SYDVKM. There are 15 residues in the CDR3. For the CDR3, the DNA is TGTGCCAGCAGTTTCCGGGACCGAGGATGGGAGACCCAGTACTTC. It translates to CASSFRDRGWETQYF.

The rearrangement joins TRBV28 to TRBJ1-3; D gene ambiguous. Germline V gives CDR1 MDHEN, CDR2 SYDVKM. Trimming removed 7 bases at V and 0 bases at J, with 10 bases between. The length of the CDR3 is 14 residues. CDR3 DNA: TGTGCCAGCACATTCCGGAGCTCTGGAAACACCATATATTTT. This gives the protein CASTFRSSGNTIYF.

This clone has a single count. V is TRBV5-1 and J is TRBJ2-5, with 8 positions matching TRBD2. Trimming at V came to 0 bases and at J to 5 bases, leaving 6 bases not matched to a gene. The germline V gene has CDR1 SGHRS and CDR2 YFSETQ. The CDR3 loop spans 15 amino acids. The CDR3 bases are TGCGCCAGCAGCTTGGCGGGAGGGCCTGGGGAGACCCAGTACTTC. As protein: CASSLAGGPGETQYF.

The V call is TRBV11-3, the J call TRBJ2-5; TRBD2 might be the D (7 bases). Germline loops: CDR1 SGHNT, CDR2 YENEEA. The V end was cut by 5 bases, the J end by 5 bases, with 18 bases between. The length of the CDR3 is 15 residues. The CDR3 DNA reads TGTGCCAGCAGCCTCGGGGGGCCGGAGCAGGAGACCCAGTACTTC. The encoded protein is CASSLGGPEQETQYF.

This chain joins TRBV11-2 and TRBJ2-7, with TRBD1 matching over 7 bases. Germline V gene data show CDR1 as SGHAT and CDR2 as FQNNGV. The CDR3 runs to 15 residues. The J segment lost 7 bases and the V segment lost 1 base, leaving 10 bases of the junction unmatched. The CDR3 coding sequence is TGTGCCAGCAGCTTAGTAGGGGGCAGCACTTGGGAGCAGTACTTC. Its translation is CASSLVGGSTWEQYF.

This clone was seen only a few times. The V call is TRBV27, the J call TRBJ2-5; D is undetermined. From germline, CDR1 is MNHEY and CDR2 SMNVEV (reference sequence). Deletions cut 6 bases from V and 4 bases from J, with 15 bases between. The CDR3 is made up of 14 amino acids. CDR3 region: CASSHDRFRETQYF. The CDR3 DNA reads TGTGCCAGCAGCCACGACCGGTTTAGAGAGACCCAGTACTTC.

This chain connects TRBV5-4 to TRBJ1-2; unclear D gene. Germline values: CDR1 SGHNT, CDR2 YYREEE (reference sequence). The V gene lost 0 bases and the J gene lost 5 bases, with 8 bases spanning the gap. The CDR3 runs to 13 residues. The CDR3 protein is CASSLGGPYGYTF. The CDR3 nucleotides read TGTGCCAGCAGCTTGGGTGGGCCTTATGGCTACACCTTC. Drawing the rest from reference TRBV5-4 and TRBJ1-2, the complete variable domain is ETGVTQSPTHLIKTRGQQVTLRCSSQSGHNTVSWYQQALGQGPQFIFQYYREEENGRGNFPPRFSGLQFPNYSSELNVNALELDDSALYLCASSLGGPYGYTFGSGTRLTVV.

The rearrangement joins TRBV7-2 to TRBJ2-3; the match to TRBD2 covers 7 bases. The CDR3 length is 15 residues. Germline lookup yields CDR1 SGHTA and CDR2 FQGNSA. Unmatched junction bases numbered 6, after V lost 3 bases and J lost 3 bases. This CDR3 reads CASSLGGRGTDTQYF. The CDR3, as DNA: TGTGCCAGCAGCTTGGGCGGGAGAGGGACAGATACGCAGTATTTT.

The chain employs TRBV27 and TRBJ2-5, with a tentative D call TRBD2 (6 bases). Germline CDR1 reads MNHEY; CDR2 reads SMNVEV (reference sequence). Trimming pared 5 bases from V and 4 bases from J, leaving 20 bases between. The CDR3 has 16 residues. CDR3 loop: CASSPRSGGVGETQYF. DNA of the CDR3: TGTGCCAGCAGTCCCAGATCAGGCGGGGTCGGAGAGACCCAGTACTTC.

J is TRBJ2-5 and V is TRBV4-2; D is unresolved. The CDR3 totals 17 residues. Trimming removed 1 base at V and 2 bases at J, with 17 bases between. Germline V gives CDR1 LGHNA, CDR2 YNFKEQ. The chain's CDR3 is CASSQGFRQVGQETQYF. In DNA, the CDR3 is TGTGCCAGCAGCCAAGGCTTCCGCCAGGTTGGGCAAGAGACCCAGTACTTC.

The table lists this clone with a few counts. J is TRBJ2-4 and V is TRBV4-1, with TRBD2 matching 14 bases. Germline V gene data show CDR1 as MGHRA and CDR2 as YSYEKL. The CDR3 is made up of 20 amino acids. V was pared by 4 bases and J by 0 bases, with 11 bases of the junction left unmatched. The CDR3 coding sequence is TGCGCCAGCAGCCTCACCGGGACTAGCGGGAGAGGAGCAGCCAAAAACATTCAGTACTTC. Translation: CASSLTGTSGRGAAKNIQYF.

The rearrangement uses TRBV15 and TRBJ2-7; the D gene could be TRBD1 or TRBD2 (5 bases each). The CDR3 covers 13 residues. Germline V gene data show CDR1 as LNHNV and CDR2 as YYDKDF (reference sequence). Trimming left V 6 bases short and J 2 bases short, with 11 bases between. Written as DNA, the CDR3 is TGTGCCACCAGGGGGGACGGCGCCTACGAGCAGTACTTC. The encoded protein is CATRGDGAYEQYF.

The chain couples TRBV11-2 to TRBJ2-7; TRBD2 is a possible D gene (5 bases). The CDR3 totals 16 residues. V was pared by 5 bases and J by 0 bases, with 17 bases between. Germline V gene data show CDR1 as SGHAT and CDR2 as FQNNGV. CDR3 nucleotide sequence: TGTGCCAGCAGCCAAATTCCGGGGTCAAACTCCTACGAGCAGTACTTC. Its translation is CASSQIPGSNSYEQYF.

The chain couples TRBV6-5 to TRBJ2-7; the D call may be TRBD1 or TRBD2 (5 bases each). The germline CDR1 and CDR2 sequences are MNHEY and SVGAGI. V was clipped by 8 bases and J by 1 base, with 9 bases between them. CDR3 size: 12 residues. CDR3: CASSEGSYEQYF. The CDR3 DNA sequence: TGTGCCAGCTCTGAGGGGTCCTACGAGCAGTACTTC.

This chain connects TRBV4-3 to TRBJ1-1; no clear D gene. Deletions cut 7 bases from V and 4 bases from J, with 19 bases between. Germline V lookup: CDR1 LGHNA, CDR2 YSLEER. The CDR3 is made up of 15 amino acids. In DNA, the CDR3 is TGCGCCAGCACCCCTATGGTGGGGTTAGGCACTGAAGCTTTCTTT. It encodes CASTPMVGLGTEAFF.